Shown below are 23 T cell receptor beta chains from a single sample sequenced in a study of blood T cell repertoires in COVID-19. Sequenced by immunoSEQ multiplex PCR; TCRdb stores in-frame clones only, minus some. This sample has around 220,000 clones, with approximately 78% found just once. The sample was peripheral blood. All receptors come from a woman aged 80 or older with acute or convalescent COVID-19.

The V gene is TRBV3-1 (or the pseudogene TRBV3-2), the J gene TRBJ1-1, with 7 bases identical to TRBD1. The CDR3 is made up of 12 amino acids. V trimming: 5 bases; J trimming: 4 bases; junction bases outside the gene matches: 1. CDR1 is LGHDT and CDR2 is YNNKEL in the germline V gene (reference sequence). CDR3 sequence (DNA): TGTGCCAGCAGCTCAGGGGGCACTGAAGCTTTCTTT. This translates into CASSSGGTEAFF.

This chain links TRBV19 with TRBJ2-3; 7 bases are shared with TRBD1. The CDR3 is 13 residues long. Per germline, CDR1 LNHDA and CDR2 SQIVND (reference sequence). With 7 bases clipped from V and 2 bases from J, the junction kept 3 bases outside the gene matches. CDR3 nucleotides: TGTGCCAGTAACAGGGGCGTCACAGATACGCAGTATTTT. Translated: CASNRGVTDTQYF.

The V call is TRBV9, the J call TRBJ1-4; D gene ambiguous. Germline V gene lookup returns CDR1 SGDLS and CDR2 YYNGEE. CDR3 size: 15 residues. Trimming removed 3 bases at V and 4 bases at J, with 13 bases between. This CDR3 reads CASSGPREGNEKLFF. CDR3 DNA: TGTGCCAGCAGCGGCCCCCGCGAGGGTAATGAAAAACTGTTTTTT.

The genes are TRBV3-1 (or the pseudogene TRBV3-2) and TRBJ2-3; 8 bases are a match to TRBD2. With V trimmed by 0 bases and J by 5 bases, 10 bases remained unmatched. The CDR3 is 17 amino acids. The germline gives CDR1 LGHDT, CDR2 YNNKEL (reference sequence). CDR3 in DNA: TGTGCCAGCAGCCAAGAAGTCCGGGGACTAGAGATAGATACGCAGTATTTT. Its protein is CASSQEVRGLEIDTQYF.

This clone has more than one count but fewer than ten. The chain employs TRBV19 and TRBJ1-1; D gene uncertain. Trimming stripped 5 bases from V and 1 base from J, with 5 bases between. This CDR3 is built from 12 residues. Looked up from germline, CDR1 is LNHDA and CDR2 is SQIVND (reference sequence). The CDR3 coding sequence is TGTGCCAGTAGTTTGGCGAACACTGAAGCTTTCTTT. Its translation is CASSLANTEAFF. The whole variable domain, filled in from reference TRBV19 and TRBJ1-1, reads DGGITQSPKYLFRKEGQNVTLSCEQNLNHDAMYWYRQDPGQGLRLIYYSQIVNDFQKGDIAEGYSVSREKKESFPLTVTSAQKNPTAFYLCASSLANTEAFFGQGTRLTVV.

The rearrangement links TRBV11-3 to TRBJ2-5, with D tentatively TRBD2 (6 bases). The CDR3 consists of 15 residues. Germline CDR1 reads SGHNT; CDR2 reads YENEEA. V was trimmed by 5 bases and J by 2 bases, leaving 15 bases between them. The CDR3 bases are TGTGCCAGCAGCCCCCGGGACTGGGTACAAGAGACCCAGTACTTC. Translation: CASSPRDWVQETQYF.

This clone has a handful of counts. This chain uses TRBV28 with TRBJ2-5; 12 nucleotides agree with TRBD2. The V and J ends lost 2 bases and 5 bases, in that order; junction bases with no gene match: 3. Germline CDR1 reads MDHEN; CDR2 reads SYDVKM. The length of the CDR3 is 15 residues. The CDR3 protein is CASSLSLAGGETQYF. The CDR3 coding sequence is TGTGCCAGCAGTTTAAGCCTAGCGGGAGGGGAGACCCAGTACTTC.

This sequence joins TRBV3-1 (or the pseudogene TRBV3-2) and TRBJ2-3; 9 positions match TRBD2. The length of the CDR3 is 17 residues. Trimming removed 0 bases from V and 6 bases from J; junction bases left unmatched: 10. Germline V gene data show CDR1 as LGHDT and CDR2 as YNNKEL (reference sequence). This CDR3 reads CASSQDGSLAGADTQYF. The CDR3 coding sequence is TGTGCCAGCAGCCAAGATGGGTCCTTAGCGGGGGCGGATACGCAGTATTTT.

The CDR3 DNA is TGTGCCAGCAATCAGGGGTATAGCACTGAAGCTTTCTTT. It encodes CASNQGYSTEAFF. The chain links TRBV25-1 to TRBJ1-1, with D possibly matching TRBD1 (6 bases). Germline values: CDR1 MGHDK, CDR2 SYGVNS. The length of the CDR3 is 13 residues. The germline V and J ends were trimmed by 7 bases and 4 bases, with 13 bases remaining between them.

To note about this clone: The sample has other DNA sequences that encode this CDR3 too. This chain uses TRBV3-1 (or the pseudogene TRBV3-2) with TRBJ1-2; D is possibly TRBD1 (5 bases). V shed 1 base and J shed 2 bases, with 8 bases lying between them. The CDR3 loop spans 14 amino acids. Germline CDR1 reads LGHDT; CDR2 reads YNNKEL (reference sequence). The CDR3 coding sequence is TGTGCCAGCAGCCAAGTTAGGGGAAACTATGGCTACACCTTC. Its translation is CASSQVRGNYGYTF.

J is TRBJ1-5 and V is TRBV7-8; 12 bases fit TRBD1. The CDR3 totals 17 residues. Germline V CDR1 and CDR2: SGHVS, FQNEAQ. J gave up 6 bases and V 1 base, and 7 bases lay outside the gene matches. CDR3 sequence: CASSLVGTGGGSQPQHF. CDR3 DNA: TGTGCCAGCAGCTTAGTAGGGACAGGGGGCGGGAGTCAGCCCCAGCATTTT.

The chain joins TRBV12-3 or TRBV12-4 to TRBJ1-2; 8 bases align to TRBD1. Unmatched junction bases numbered 7, after V lost 6 bases and J lost 7 bases. The CDR3 length is 13 residues. CDR3 amino acids: CASRAQGEGGYTF. The CDR3 DNA sequence: TGTGCCAGCAGGGCACAGGGGGAAGGTGGCTACACCTTC.

V and J are TRBV27 and TRBJ2-7; the match to TRBD1 covers 10 bases. The ends lost 9 bases at V and 2 bases at J; junction bases unmatched: 4. This CDR3 comprises 13 residues. The germline V gene encodes CDR1 MNHEY and CDR2 SMNVEV (reference sequence). The CDR3 nucleotides read TGTGCCAGTGGGACAGGGGCCACCTACGAGCAGTACTTC. Translated: CASGTGATYEQYF.

The chain employs TRBV11-2 and TRBJ1-3, with D possibly TRBD1 on 5 matching bases. Germline V gene lookup returns CDR1 SGHAT and CDR2 FQNNGV. The CDR3 spans 15 residues. V was clipped by 2 bases and J by 4 bases, with 12 bases between them. DNA of the CDR3: TGTGCCAGCAGCTTACAGGGAGGGCCGGGAAACACCATATATTTT. Protein: CASSLQGGPGNTIYF.

The CDR3 coding sequence is TGTGCCAGCAGAGAGAAAGGACAGAAGAACACTGAAGCTTTCTTT. Translated, it gives CASREKGQKNTEAFF. This rearrangement joins TRBV7-9 to TRBJ1-1, with D perhaps matching TRBD1 (6 bases). Germline CDR1 reads SEHNR; CDR2 reads FQNEAQ (reference sequence). Deletions cut 6 bases from V and 1 base from J, with 15 bases between. The CDR3 extends over 15 amino acids. The complete variable domain, with remaining parts taken from reference TRBV7-9 and TRBJ1-1, reads DTGVSQNPRHKITKRGQNVTFRCDPISEHNRLYWYRQTLGQGPEFLTYFQNEAQLEKSRLLSDRFSAERPKGSFSTLEIQRTEQGDSAMYLCASREKGQKNTEAFFGQGTRLTVV.

The V call is TRBV7-2, the J call TRBJ2-7; weak D call: TRBD1 (5 bases). This CDR3 comprises 14 residues. Germline CDR1 SGHTA, CDR2 FQGNSA. V lost 5 bases to trimming and J lost 6 bases, with 17 bases between them. CDR3 protein: CASSPHQGFFEQYF. CDR3 DNA: TGTGCCAGCAGCCCCCACCAGGGTTTCTTCGAGCAGTACTTC. Full variable domain (rest looked up from reference TRBV7-2 and TRBJ2-7): GAGVSQSPSNKVTEKGKDVELRCDPISGHTALYWYRQSLGQGLEFLIYFQGNSAPDKSGLPSDRFSAERTGGSVSTLTIQRTQQEDSAVYLCASSPHQGFFEQYFGPGTRLTVT.

The rearrangement uses TRBV18 and TRBJ1-4; TRBD1 agrees at 7 bases. The CDR3 spans 14 residues. From germline, CDR1 is KGHSH and CDR2 LQKENI. V lost 3 bases to trimming and J lost 8 bases; unmatched junction nucleotides: 6. The CDR3 loop is CASSPDRVYEKLFF. As DNA, the CDR3 is TGTGCCAGCTCACCCGACAGGGTGTACGAAAAACTGTTTTTT.

The chain employs TRBV12-3 or TRBV12-4 and TRBJ1-5; D unclear. V lost 6 bases and J 7 bases, leaving 13 bases between the germline ends. The CDR3 has 13 residues. The CDR3 here is CASRADGKQPQHF. CDR3 DNA sequence: TGTGCCAGCAGAGCGGACGGGAAACAGCCCCAGCATTTT.

The table lists this clone with a count of one. The chain links TRBV5-1 to TRBJ1-6; the D gene is possibly TRBD1 (6 bases). From germline, CDR1 is SGHRS and CDR2 YFSETQ. CDR3 size: 15 residues. The V and J ends lost 4 bases and 7 bases respectively, with 15 bases between them. The CDR3 bases are TGCGCCAGCAGCGTCCGCACAGGGCACAATTCACCCCTCCACTTT. It yields the protein CASSVRTGHNSPLHF.

This chain uses TRBV7-3 with TRBJ2-5; 7 nucleotides agree with TRBD1. Per the germline V gene, CDR1 is SGHTA and CDR2 is FQGTGA. CDR3 length: 13 residues. V lost 5 bases and J lost 3; bases outside the gene matches: 3. CDR3 loop: CASSTDREETQYF. The CDR3 nucleotides read TGTGCCAGCAGCACCGACAGGGAAGAGACCCAGTACTTC.

The gene calls are TRBV7-2 and TRBJ2-7, with 13 bases aligning to TRBD2. Per germline, CDR1 SGHTA and CDR2 FQGNSA. V trimming: 5 bases; J trimming: 5 bases; junction bases outside the gene matches: 9. The CDR3 totals 16 residues. This CDR3 reads CASSQRLAGGKDEQYF. The DNA for the CDR3 is TGTGCCAGCAGCCAAAGACTAGCGGGGGGAAAGGACGAGCAGTACTTC.

This sequence joins TRBV19 and TRBJ1-2, with no clear D. CDR1 is LNHDA and CDR2 is SQIVND in the germline V gene (reference sequence). Deletions cut 4 bases from V and 5 bases from J, with 14 bases between. The CDR3 is 14 residues long. The CDR3 is CASSSQASTYGYTF. The CDR3 nucleotides read TGTGCCAGTAGTAGCCAGGCGTCTACGTATGGCTACACCTTC.

The chain is built from TRBV21-1 and TRBJ1-6; the tabulated D call, TRBD1, remains unverified against the DNA. TRBV21-1 is recorded as a pseudogene. This CDR3 is built from 16 residues. Written as DNA, the CDR3 is TGTGCCAGCAGCAAAGACAGGGACTCCTATAATTCACCCCTCCACTTT. Translating it yields CASSKDRDSYNSPLHF.